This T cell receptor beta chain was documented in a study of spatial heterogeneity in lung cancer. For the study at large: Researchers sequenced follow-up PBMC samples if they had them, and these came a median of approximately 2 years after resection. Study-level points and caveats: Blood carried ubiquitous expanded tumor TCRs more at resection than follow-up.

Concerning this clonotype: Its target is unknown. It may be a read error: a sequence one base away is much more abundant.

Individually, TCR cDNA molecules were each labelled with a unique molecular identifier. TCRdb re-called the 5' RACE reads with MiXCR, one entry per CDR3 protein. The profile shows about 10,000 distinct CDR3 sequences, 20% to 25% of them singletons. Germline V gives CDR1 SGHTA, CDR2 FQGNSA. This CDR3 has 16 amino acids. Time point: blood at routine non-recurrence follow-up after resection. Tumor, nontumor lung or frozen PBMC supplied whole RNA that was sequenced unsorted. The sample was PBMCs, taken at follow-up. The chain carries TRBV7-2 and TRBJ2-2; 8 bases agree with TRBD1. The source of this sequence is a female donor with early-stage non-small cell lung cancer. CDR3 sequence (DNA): TGTGCCAGCAGCCCACACGCGCAGGGGGCGGGCGGGAAGCTGTTTTTT. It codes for CASSPHAQGAGGKLFF.